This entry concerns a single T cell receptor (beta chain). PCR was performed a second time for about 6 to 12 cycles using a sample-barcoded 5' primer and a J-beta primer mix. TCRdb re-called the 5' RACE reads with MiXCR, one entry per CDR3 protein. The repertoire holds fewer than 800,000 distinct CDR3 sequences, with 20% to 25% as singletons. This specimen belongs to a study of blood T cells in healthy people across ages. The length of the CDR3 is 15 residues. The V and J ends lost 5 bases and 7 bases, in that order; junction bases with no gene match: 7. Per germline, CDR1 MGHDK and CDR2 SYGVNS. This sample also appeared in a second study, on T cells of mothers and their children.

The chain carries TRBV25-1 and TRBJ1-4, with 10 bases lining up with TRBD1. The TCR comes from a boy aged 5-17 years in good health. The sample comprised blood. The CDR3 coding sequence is TGTGCCAGCAGTCCGGACAGGGGGGCGATTGAAAAACTGTTTTTT. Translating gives CASSPDRGAIEKLFF.